This T cell receptor (beta chain) was observed in a study of blood T cell repertoires in COVID-19. Across the whole study: PBMCs, B-cell-depleted T cells, or T cells were the source of the cDNA or gDNA that made up the material.

Authors' analysis steps: How many nucleated cells were present was estimated from reference gene primer amplification. Assay used: immunoSEQ multiplex PCR; TCRdb lists only in-frame clones, some missing. V, J and clone size reflect that table, while D and trimming were determined from the DNA. The sample lists approximately 300,000 clones; 90% were seen once. The CDR3 length is 15 residues. Trimming took 5 bases from V and 5 from J; bases not matched to a gene: 9. Germline V gene sequence: CDR1 LGHDT, CDR2 YNNKEL (reference sequence). One Seattle source followed patients from active infection through their disease course.

Sequenced material: peripheral blood. The V gene is TRBV3-1 (or the pseudogene TRBV3-2), the J gene TRBJ2-3; 8 bases line up with TRBD1. The TCR originated in a woman between 25 and 40 years old with COVID-19, enrolled during active disease. In DNA, the CDR3 is TGTGCCAGCAGCACCGGACAGGGTTGGAAAGATACGCAGTATTTT. Amino acid sequence: CASSTGQGWKDTQYF.